This passage covers 24 T cell receptor beta chains from one sample sequenced in a study of blood T cell repertoires in COVID-19. TCRdb keeps only in-frame clones here, not all; method: immunoSEQ multiplex PCR. The sample shows roughly 150,000 clones, approximately 83% of them seen only once. The sample taken for sequencing was peripheral blood. The receptors originated from a woman aged 80 or older with acute or convalescent COVID-19.

This sequence joins TRBV12-5 and TRBJ1-3; D not certain. Trimming shortened V by 3 bases and J by 0 bases, and 6 bases separated the two germline ends. Per germline, CDR1 LGHNT and CDR2 FRNRAP. The CDR3 spans 14 residues. The CDR3 coding sequence is TGTGCTAGTGGTTTACCGAGCTCTGGAAACACCATATATTTT. It specifies CASGLPSSGNTIYF. Complete variable domain (other parts from reference TRBV12-5 and TRBJ1-3): DARVTQTPRHKVTEMGQEVTMRCQPILGHNTVFWYRQTMMQGLELLAYFRNRAPLDDSGMPKDRFSAEMPDATLATLKIQPSEPRDSAVYFCASGLPSSGNTIYFGEGSWLTVV.

This clone was seen once. This chain uses TRBV6-2 or TRBV6-3 with TRBJ1-5, with 7 bases fitting TRBD1. The CDR3 covers 15 residues. J lost 4 bases, V lost 5 bases, and 8 bases had no gene match. CDR1 is MNHEY, CDR2 SVGEGT, per germline. This chain's CDR3 is CASSIQGKGNQPQHF. The CDR3 DNA sequence: TGTGCCAGCAGTATACAGGGGAAGGGGAATCAGCCCCAGCATTTT.

The V and J genes are TRBV6-6 and TRBJ2-1, with 9 bases lining up with TRBD2. This CDR3 region has 15 residues. Germline-derived CDR1 and CDR2 are MNHNY and SVGAGI (reference sequence). V shed 5 bases, J shed 0 bases, and the junction held 2 bases outside the gene matches. The CDR3, as DNA: TGTGCCAGCAGTCTTAGCGGGAGCTCCTACAATGAGCAGTTCTTC. This sequence encodes CASSLSGSSYNEQFF.

This sequence joins TRBV5-3 and TRBJ2-2; maybe TRBD2 (5 bases). TRBV5-3 has ORF status, its function being uncertain. The germline V and J ends were trimmed by 2 bases and 5 bases, with 16 bases remaining between them. The CDR3 loop spans 16 amino acids. The CDR3 reads CARSLAVTRRTGELFF. CDR3 in DNA: TGTGCCAGAAGCTTAGCGGTGACACGTCGGACCGGGGAGCTGTTTTTT.

The J gene is TRBJ1-1, the V gene TRBV6-6, with D possibly matching TRBD1 (5 bases). The CDR3 runs 16 residues. The V gene lost 5 bases and the J gene lost 1 base, with 17 bases spanning the gap. Germline assignment: CDR1 MNHNY and CDR2 SVGAGI (reference sequence). The CDR3 DNA reads TGTGCCAGCAGTCCGAAAGGGGACTCCAAGAACACTGAAGCTTTCTTT. Protein sequence: CASSPKGDSKNTEAFF.

The chain combines TRBV30 with TRBJ1-3; D perhaps matches TRBD1 (6 bases). Germline V CDR1 and CDR2: GTSNPN, SVGIG (reference sequence). The V gene lost 4 bases and the J gene lost 0 bases, with 19 bases spanning the gap. The CDR3 runs 17 residues. The CDR3 is CAWMDRQARSSGNTIYF. CDR3 coding DNA: TGTGCCTGGATGGACCGACAGGCGCGTAGCTCTGGAAACACCATATATTTT.

The chain couples TRBV7-2 to TRBJ1-1; TRBD1 is a possible D gene (6 bases). V was clipped by 7 bases and J by 5 bases, with 17 bases between them. Germline V gene sequence: CDR1 SGHTA, CDR2 FQGNSA. The CDR3 totals 14 residues. In nucleotides, the CDR3 is TGTGCCAGCAATCCAGGGGTAAGGGGAACTGAAGCTTTCTTT. This gives the protein CASNPGVRGTEAFF.

V is TRBV19 and J is TRBJ2-3; 9 bases line up with TRBD2. The CDR3 contains 16 residues. V gave up 4 bases and J gave up 2 bases; unmatched junction bases: 7. From germline, CDR1 is LNHDA and CDR2 SQIVND (reference sequence). The CDR3 nucleotides read TGTGCCAGTAGTAGAAGGACTAGCGAACACACAGATACGCAGTATTTT. Amino acid sequence: CASSRRTSEHTDTQYF.

The rearrangement links TRBV24-1 to TRBJ1-1; a possible D gene is TRBD1 (6 bases). The CDR3 contains 15 residues. CDR1 and CDR2 from the germline V gene are KGHDR and SFDVKD. Trimming shortened V by 5 bases and J by 1 base, and 13 bases separated the two germline ends. The CDR3 DNA reads as TGTGCCACCAGTGTCCTGAGACAGGCGAACACTGAAGCTTTCTTT. Its protein is CATSVLRQANTEAFF.

The chain has TRBV2 and TRBJ1-1; 7 bases agree with TRBD1. This CDR3 is 14 amino acids long. The V segment lost 6 bases and the J segment 1 base; nucleotides outside the gene matches: 5. From germline, CDR1 is SNHLY and CDR2 FYNNEI. CDR3 bases: TGTGCCAGCAGGGGGGACAGCCCGAACACTGAAGCTTTCTTT. Translating gives CASRGDSPNTEAFF.

The rearrangement links TRBV2 to TRBJ2-3; 15 nucleotides match TRBD2. V gave up 6 bases and J gave up 4 bases; unmatched junction bases: 5. The CDR3 totals 16 residues. CDR1 and CDR2 (germline): SNHLY, FYNNEI. The CDR3 nucleotides are TGTGCCAGCAGGGGACTAGCGGGGGGTCGGGCAGATACGCAGTATTTT. Its translation: CASRGLAGGRADTQYF.

The chain carries TRBV18 and TRBJ2-1; 10 nucleotides match TRBD2. Unmatched junction bases numbered 7, after V lost 5 bases and J lost 6 bases. The germline V gene encodes CDR1 KGHSH and CDR2 LQKENI. The CDR3 extends over 15 amino acids. In nucleotides, the CDR3 is TGTGCCAGCTCATCCACTAGCGGGATGGGCAATGAGCAGTTCTTC. It codes for CASSSTSGMGNEQFF.

The CDR3 nucleotides are TGTGCCAGCACCAACCTACAGCCAAGCAATCAGCCCCAGCATTTT. Its translation: CASTNLQPSNQPQHF. V is TRBV6-1 and J is TRBJ1-5; the D is unclear. Germline V gene data show CDR1 as MNHNS and CDR2 as SASEGT. This CDR3 contains 15 residues. The germline V and J ends were trimmed by 7 bases and 1 base, with 14 bases remaining between them.

This chain uses TRBV19 with TRBJ2-7, with 7 bases aligning to TRBD1. Germline V CDR1 and CDR2: LNHDA, SQIVND (reference sequence). CDR3 length: 15 residues. The ends lost 0 bases at V and 6 bases at J; junction bases unmatched: 8. The CDR3 DNA follows: TGTGCCAGTAGTATAGATCCCCTACGACAGGGCGAGCAGTACTTC. The encoded protein is CASSIDPLRQGEQYF.

The chain employs TRBV7-9 and TRBJ2-1; D gene unclear. Trimming shortened V by 5 bases and J by 0 bases, and 8 bases separated the two germline ends. Germline-derived CDR1 and CDR2 are SEHNR and FQNEAQ (reference sequence). The CDR3 sequence is 14 residues long. The CDR3 DNA reads as TGTGCCAGCAGCGTGTCCAGCTCCTACAATGAGCAGTTCTTC. It translates to CASSVSSSYNEQFF.

J is TRBJ1-5 and V is TRBV5-1; D is uncertain. This CDR3 is built from 15 residues. V was clipped by 4 bases and J by 0 bases, with 11 bases between them. The germline CDR1 and CDR2 sequences are SGHRS and YFSETQ. In DNA form, the CDR3 reads TGCGCCAGCAGCGTAGAGGGAAATAGCAATCAGCCCCAGCATTTT. It encodes CASSVEGNSNQPQHF.

The chain combines TRBV24-1 with TRBJ2-5; D remains ambiguous. The CDR3 is made up of 12 amino acids. CDR1 and CDR2 from the germline V gene are KGHDR and SFDVKD. Trimming removed 3 bases from V and 4 bases from J, with 5 bases in between. The CDR3 nucleotides are TGTGCCACCAGTGATCCCCGAGAGACCCAGTACTTC. Its protein is CATSDPRETQYF.

J is TRBJ2-5 and V is TRBV29-1; TRBD2 aligns across 10 bases. Germline V gene sequence: CDR1 SQVTM, CDR2 ANQGSEA. This CDR3 is built from 15 residues. V lost 7 bases and J lost 2; bases outside the gene matches: 10. DNA of the CDR3: TGCAGCGCTCAACTTACTAGCGGGACACAAGAGACCCAGTACTTC. Translating it yields CSAQLTSGTQETQYF.

Only a few counts were recorded for this clone. This chain joins TRBV10-3 and TRBJ1-1, with D tentatively TRBD1 (5 bases). The CDR3 has 14 amino acids. CDR1 is ENHRY, CDR2 SYGVKD, per germline. V was clipped by 6 bases and J by 0 bases, with 11 bases between them. The CDR3 bases are TGTGCCATCAGCGCGGGACTGATGAACACTGAAGCTTTCTTT. It is translated as CAISAGLMNTEAFF.

The chain links TRBV5-5 to TRBJ1-3; TRBD1 matches at 7 bases. The CDR3 contains 14 residues. The junction had 10 bases not matched to a gene; V was cut back by 3 bases and J by 10 bases. The germline V gene has CDR1 SGHKS and CDR2 YYEKEE (reference sequence). In DNA form, the CDR3 reads TGTGCCAGCAGCTGGAGGGGGACAGATCAAACCATATATTTT. Translated: CASSWRGTDQTIYF.

The chain has TRBV6-5 and TRBJ1-1; D uncertain. Per germline, CDR1 MNHEY and CDR2 SVGAGI. CDR3 length equals 13 residues. V lost 6 bases, J lost 0 bases, and 8 bases lay in between. The CDR3 DNA is TGTGCCAGCAGGTTAGACTTGAACACTGAAGCTTTCTTT. Encoded protein: CASRLDLNTEAFF.

V is TRBV18 and J is TRBJ2-1; 10 bases are a match to TRBD2. This CDR3 spans 19 amino acids. CDR1 is KGHSH and CDR2 is LQKENI in the germline V gene. The J segment lost 6 bases and the V segment lost 2 bases, leaving 16 bases of the junction unmatched. The CDR3 spells CASSPSTSGIGSLGNEQFF. The CDR3 DNA reads as TGTGCCAGCTCACCATCCACTAGCGGGATTGGTTCGTTAGGCAATGAGCAGTTCTTC. Full variable domain (rest looked up from reference TRBV18 and TRBJ2-1): NAGVMQNPRHLVRRRGQEARLRCSPMKGHSHVYWYRQLPEEGLKFMVYLQKENIIDESGMPKERFSAEFPKEGPSILRIQQVVRGDSAAYFCASSPSTSGIGSLGNEQFFGPGTRLTVL.

V gene TRBV5-6 combines with J gene TRBJ2-1; 10 nucleotides match TRBD2. CDR3 length: 16 amino acids. V trimming: 2 bases; J trimming: 0 bases; junction bases outside the gene matches: 2. From germline, CDR1 is SGHDT and CDR2 YYEEEE. The CDR3: CASSLAGGHSYNEQFF. Written as DNA, the CDR3 is TGTGCCAGCAGCTTAGCGGGAGGGCACTCCTACAATGAGCAGTTCTTC.

V gene TRBV27 combines with J gene TRBJ1-6; 8 positions agree with TRBD1. The germline V gene has CDR1 MNHEY and CDR2 SMNVEV (reference sequence). The CDR3 spans 14 residues. V lost 4 bases, J lost 8 bases, and 4 bases stayed unmatched. The CDR3 loop reads CASSWDRPYSPLHF. Here the CDR3 DNA reads TGTGCCAGCAGTTGGGACAGGCCCTATTCACCCCTCCACTTT.